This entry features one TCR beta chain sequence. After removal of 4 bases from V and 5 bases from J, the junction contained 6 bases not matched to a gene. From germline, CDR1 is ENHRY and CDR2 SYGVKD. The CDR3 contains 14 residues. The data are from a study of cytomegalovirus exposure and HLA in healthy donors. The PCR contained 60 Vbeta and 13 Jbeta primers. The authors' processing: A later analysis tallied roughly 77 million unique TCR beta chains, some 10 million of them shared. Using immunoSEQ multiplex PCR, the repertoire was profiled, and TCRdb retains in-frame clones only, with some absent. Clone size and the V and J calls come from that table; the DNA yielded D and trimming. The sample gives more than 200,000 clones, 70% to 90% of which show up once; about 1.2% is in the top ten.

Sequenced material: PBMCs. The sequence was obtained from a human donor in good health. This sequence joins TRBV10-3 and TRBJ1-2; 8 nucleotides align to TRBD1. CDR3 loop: CAISGGQGRYGYTF. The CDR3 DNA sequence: TGTGCCATCAGTGGTGGACAGGGAAGGTATGGCTACACCTTC.